The source of this T cell receptor (beta chain) is a study of cytomegalovirus exposure and HLA in healthy donors. V gave up 6 bases and J gave up 4 bases; unmatched junction bases: 5. The CDR3 sequence is 14 residues long. The germline gives CDR1 MDHEN, CDR2 SYDVKM. Regarding the study as a whole: A few chains linked to CMV were shown in vitro to be specific for CMV antigens. There were about 160 TCR beta chains listed as cytomegalovirus-associated. That first-cohort TCR clusters tended to co-occur in the 95 to 150 validation repertoires was found in a later analysis.

Note on this clone: Its matching antigen is unknown.

The table came from immunoSEQ multiplex PCR; TCRdb's copy has only in-frame clones and leaves some out. The sample yields under 75,000 clones, 96% seen once. The chain couples TRBV28 to TRBJ1-5, with 8 nucleotides matching TRBD1. The clonotype comes from a woman younger than 35 in good health and CMV-seronegative. The sequenced material came from PBMCs. The chain's CDR3 is CASRPDRANQPQHF. DNA of the CDR3: TGTGCCAGCAGACCGGACAGGGCGAATCAGCCCCAGCATTTT.